These 9 T cell receptor beta chains came from one sample sequenced in a study of T cells expressing NK-cell markers. Each CDR3 protein gets one entry in TCRdb, which reprocessed the 5' RACE reads and gives no DNA. The sample is made up of over 250,000 distinct CDR3 sequences, and the top ten hold more than 3.5% of it. Sequences were obtained from blood T cells: a sorted CD56 or NKG2C T cell subset, CD4+ or CD8+ T cells, or bulk PBMC T cells (not recorded which). Receptors were obtained from a woman between 18 and 70 years old in good health.

This chain's CDR3 is CASSLAGAANYNEQFF. V gene TRBV7-2 combines with J gene TRBJ2-1; TCRdb proposes TRBD1, but this gene call is untestable without DNA. Per germline, CDR1 SGHTA and CDR2 FQGNSA. This CDR3 is 16 amino acids long. Full variable domain (missing parts from reference TRBV7-2 and TRBJ2-1): GAGVSQSPSNKVTEKGKDVELRCDPISGHTALYWYRQSLGQGLEFLIYFQGNSAPDKSGLPSDRFSAERTGGSVSTLTIQRTQQEDSAVYLCASSLAGAANYNEQFFGPGTRLTVL.

V and J are TRBV21-1 and TRBJ1-2. TRBV21-1 is a pseudogene locus. The CDR3 spans 16 residues. CDR3 sequence reads: CASSKAPAGGNYGYTF.

The J gene is TRBJ2-5, the V gene TRBV2; checking the TCRdb D call of TRBD1 is not possible without DNA. CDR3 length: 15 amino acids. Germline-derived CDR1 and CDR2 are SNHLY and FYNNEI. The CDR3 is CASKGQGATSEAQYF.

The chain combines TRBV6-1 with TRBJ2-7; the D call of TRBD2 rests on TCRdb alone, since no DNA is present to check it. Germline V CDR1 and CDR2: MNHNS, SASEGT. The CDR3 is 13 amino acids. CDR3 in amino acids: CASSEGGSYEQYF.

The rearrangement links TRBV4-1 to TRBJ2-1. The V gene's germline CDR1 is MGHRA and CDR2 YSYEKL. The CDR3 spans 16 residues. The CDR3 sequence: CASSQDLRPSYNEQFF.

The rearrangement uses TRBV7-7 and TRBJ2-3; TCRdb proposes TRBD1, but this gene call is untestable without DNA. This CDR3 is built from 18 residues. Germline CDR1 is SSHAT and CDR2 is FNYEAQ (reference sequence). CDR3 residues: CASSLDTPGQGSTDTQYF.

The genes are TRBV21-1 and TRBJ2-1; TCRdb indicates TRBD2, and absent DNA this call remains unverified. TRBV21-1 is noted as a pseudogene. The CDR3 runs 18 residues. The CDR3 region is CASSKALRLAGNYNEQFF.

This CDR3 is CASSQDVLTYNEQFF. The chain employs TRBV4-3 and TRBJ2-1. CDR3 length: 15 residues. The germline gives CDR1 LGHNA, CDR2 YSLEER.

J is TRBJ2-2 and V is TRBV20-1; lacking DNA, the TRBD2 call made by TCRdb goes unchecked. CDR1 DFQATT and CDR2 SNEGSKA come from the germline V gene (reference sequence). This CDR3 has 16 amino acids. CDR3 residues: CSARVNSGSSTGELFF.